The 4 T cell receptor beta chains below were found in one sample sequenced in a study of shared clonotypes between healthy human individuals. This table comes from immunoSEQ multiplex PCR, and its TCRdb copy is limited to in-frame clones, with some not included. The table shows under 600,000 clones, with around 97% occurring only once. Material: naive CD4+ T cells sorted from blood. The subset denotes: CD45RA+ positively selected. These receptors came from a woman under 40 in good health.

The chain is built from TRBV19 and TRBJ1-3; the D is unclear. There are 13 residues in the CDR3. Trimming shortened V by 5 bases and J by 7 bases, and 12 bases separated the two germline ends. Per the germline V gene, CDR1 is LNHDA and CDR2 is SQIVND (reference sequence). The chain's CDR3 is CASSPQTGNTIYF. The CDR3 coding sequence is TGTGCCAGTAGTCCCCAGACGGGGAACACCATATATTTT.

The CDR3 here is CASSLRPNTGELFF. Here the CDR3 DNA reads TGCGCCAGCAGCTTGAGGCCGAACACCGGGGAGCTGTTTTTT. V is TRBV5-1 and J is TRBJ2-2, with D uncertain. The CDR3 runs to 14 residues. V lost 1 base and J 0 bases, leaving 4 bases between the germline ends. CDR1 and CDR2 from the germline V gene are SGHRS and YFSETQ.

The genes are TRBV18 and TRBJ2-1, with 7 bases that match TRBD2. V shed 4 bases, J shed 3 bases, and the junction held 6 bases outside the gene matches. CDR3 length: 15 amino acids. Germline V gives CDR1 KGHSH, CDR2 LQKENI. The CDR3 reads CASSLALADYNEQFF. The CDR3 nucleotides read TGTGCCAGCTCACTGGCCCTAGCGGACTACAATGAGCAGTTCTTC.

The chain joins TRBV6-1 to TRBJ2-4, with D possibly being TRBD2 (6 bases). CDR1 MNHNS and CDR2 SASEGT come from the germline V gene. The V end lost 8 bases, the J end lost 7 bases, and 21 bases lay between the germline ends. CDR3 length: 15 residues. CDR3 protein: CASDRIPGVGNIQYF. The CDR3, as DNA: TGTGCCAGCGACCGAATCCCGGGAGTGGGGAACATTCAGTACTTC.